This T cell receptor beta chain comes out of a study of shared clonotypes between healthy human individuals. Germline V CDR1 and CDR2: SGHNT, YYREEE (reference sequence). The CDR3 consists of 14 residues. The V and J ends lost 2 bases and 8 bases respectively, with 16 bases between them. Clones were sequenced by immunoSEQ multiplex PCR, and TCRdb holds only the in-frame ones, with some missing. The sample shows more than 2 million clones, about 95% of them seen only once. Naive-designated CD8 cells lacked CD45RO, were positively enriched for CCR7, and omitted terminally differentiated effector memory CD45RA+ cells.

The rearrangement joins TRBV5-4 to TRBJ1-1; D is uncertain. The sequenced material came from naive CD8+ T cells sorted from blood. The TCR was taken from a man between 18 and 29 years old in good health. The CDR3 DNA reads TGTGCCAGCAGCTTTTCGGGCGGTAGAGACGAAGCTTTCTTT. Its protein is CASSFSGGRDEAFF.